Many counts were recorded for the clone carrying this TCR beta chain. Using unique molecular identifiers, the investigators prepared the TCRbeta library. TCRdb re-derived calls from the PCR reads in MiXCR, one entry per CDR3 protein. The sample lists 230,000 or so distinct CDR3 sequences; 12% were seen once. These data are taken from a study of T-cell reconstitution after alpha-beta-depleted transplantation in children. Looked up from germline, CDR1 is SQVTM and CDR2 is ANQGSEA. V dropped 5 bases and J dropped 0 bases, with 11 bases sitting between them. The CDR3 extends over 13 amino acids. Sequenced here: PBMCs from the stem cell graft donor, sampled from the stem cell graft. This chain connects TRBV29-1 to TRBJ2-7; weak D call: TRBD1 (6 bases). This TCR derives from a human donor who donated a stem cell graft to a child with acute lymphoblastic leukemia. The CDR3 sequence: CSVTGINSYEQYF. The CDR3 coding sequence is TGCAGCGTTACAGGGATCAACTCCTACGAGCAGTACTTC.